The 15 T cell receptor beta chains listed next were all sequenced from one sample in a study of T cells after yellow fever vaccination. TCRdb re-called the 5' RACE reads through MiXCR, storing one row per CDR3 protein. Here the sample spans 240,000 or so distinct CDR3 sequences, 6.9% being singletons. The input for sequencing was CD4+ T cells sorted from PBMCs, taken 15 days after the yellow fever booster vaccination. All receptors come from a young man who received the YFV17D yellow fever vaccine.

The V and J genes are TRBV29-1 and TRBJ2-7, with no clear D. V lost 1 base to trimming and J lost 1 base, with 2 bases between them. CDR3 length: 11 residues. Germline V CDR1 and CDR2: SQVTM, ANQGSEA. The DNA for the CDR3 is TGCAGCGTTGAAGTGTCCTACGAGCAGTACTTC. Translated, it gives CSVEVSYEQYF.

This clonotype came up a few times. CDR3: CASSQEEGTDTQYF. The DNA for the CDR3 is TGTGCCAGCAGCCAAGAGGAGGGTACAGATACGCAGTATTTT. The chain employs TRBV4-2 and TRBJ2-3, with D possibly TRBD2 on 6 matching bases. The CDR3 contains 14 residues. V gave up 0 bases and J gave up 3 bases, with 7 bases separating them. The germline V gene has CDR1 LGHNA and CDR2 YNFKEQ.

This clonotype has a count of ten or more. This chain uses TRBV7-2 with TRBJ2-3, with 9 bases aligning to TRBD2. CDR1 and CDR2 from the germline V gene are SGHTA and FQGNSA. Trimming took 5 bases from V and 3 from J; bases not matched to a gene: 3. The CDR3 consists of 14 residues. The CDR3 coding sequence is TGTGCCAGCAGCCTCGGACTAGCGACAGATACGCAGTATTTT. Translated, it gives CASSLGLATDTQYF. Combining the CDR3 with reference TRBV7-2 and TRBJ2-3 gives the whole variable domain GAGVSQSPSNKVTEKGKDVELRCDPISGHTALYWYRQSLGQGLEFLIYFQGNSAPDKSGLPSDRFSAERTGGSVSTLTIQRTQQEDSAVYLCASSLGLATDTQYFGPGTRLTVL.

This clonotype was found a few times. The V and J genes are TRBV7-2 and TRBJ1-2, with 7 bases aligning to TRBD1. Germline CDR1 and CDR2: SGHTA and FQGNSA. This CDR3 region has 16 residues. Germline trimming cut 5 bases from V and 4 bases from J; bases unmatched to any gene: 13. The CDR3 protein is CASSLTPGGLGYGYTF. The DNA for the CDR3 is TGTGCCAGCAGCCTGACCCCAGGGGGATTGGGCTATGGCTACACCTTC.

This clonotype has only one observation. This chain connects TRBV15 to TRBJ2-3, with no clear D. Germline-derived CDR1 and CDR2 are LNHNV and YYDKDF (reference sequence). The CDR3 spans 15 residues. Trimming cost V 0 bases and J 2 bases, with 9 bases left between them. CDR3 in DNA: TGTGCCACCAGCAGAGAGGCGGCATACACAGATACGCAGTATTTT. Protein product: CATSREAAYTDTQYF.

V gene TRBV12-3 or TRBV12-4 combines with J gene TRBJ2-5; no reliable D call. V was trimmed by 2 bases and J by 7 bases, leaving 14 bases between them. This CDR3 has 14 residues. The CDR3 loop reads CASSLSGQDGTQYF. The DNA of the CDR3 is TGTGCCAGCAGTTTATCTGGTCAGGATGGGACCCAGTACTTC.

This clonotype has just a few counts. J is TRBJ2-5 and V is TRBV20-1; 14 bases are shared with TRBD2. V was clipped by 7 bases and J by 0 bases; unmatched bases: 19. Looked up from germline, CDR1 is DFQATT and CDR2 is SNEGSKA (reference sequence). The CDR3 contains 20 residues. The CDR3 nucleotides read TGCAGTGGTAACAGGGCAGTGGGACTAGCGGGAGAAGAAAACCAAGAGACCCAGTACTTC. Protein product: CSGNRAVGLAGEENQETQYF.

This clonotype was counted between two and nine times. V gene TRBV5-1 combines with J gene TRBJ2-5; a weak D match, TRBD2 (6 bases). CDR1 is SGHRS, CDR2 YFSETQ, per germline. The CDR3 length is 14 residues. V lost 1 base to trimming and J lost 5 bases, with 12 bases between them. CDR3 sequence reads: CASSLNREPETQYF. CDR3 DNA sequence: TGCGCCAGCAGCTTGAACCGGGAGCCCGAGACCCAGTACTTC. The full variable domain, rest sourced from reference TRBV5-1 and TRBJ2-5, is KAGVTQTPRYLIKTRGQQVTLSCSPISGHRSVSWYQQTPGQGLQFLFEYFSETQRNKGNFPGRFSGRQFSNSRSEMNVSTLELGDSALYLCASSLNREPETQYFGPGTRLLVL.

This clonotype has a count of ten or more. The rearrangement joins TRBV7-9 to TRBJ2-1; 8 nucleotides line up with TRBD2. The CDR3 runs 17 residues. Trimming removed 2 bases from V and 0 bases from J; junction bases left unmatched: 6. Germline V lookup: CDR1 SEHNR, CDR2 FQNEAQ (reference sequence). CDR3 in DNA: TGTGCCAGCAGCTTATTTACTAGCGGCCTCTCCTACAATGAGCAGTTCTTC. It encodes CASSLFTSGLSYNEQFF.

This clonotype was counted many times. V and J are TRBV20-1 and TRBJ2-3; D is uncertain. Trimming cost V 3 bases and J 12 bases, with 7 bases left between them. CDR1 and CDR2 from the germline V gene are DFQATT and SNEGSKA (reference sequence). CDR3 length equals 9 residues. The CDR3 protein is CSARGPQYF. CDR3 sequence (DNA): TGCAGTGCTAGGGGCCCCCAGTATTTT.

CDR3 in DNA: TGCAGCGTTGGCGGCGGGAGGCCCGCCAAGTACAATGAGCAGTTCTTC. It is translated as CSVGGGRPAKYNEQFF. The chain combines TRBV29-1 with TRBJ2-1; 8 bases fit TRBD2. The CDR3 contains 16 residues. V was pared by 4 bases and J by 4 bases, with 12 bases of the junction left unmatched. Germline V gene data show CDR1 as SQVTM and CDR2 as ANQGSEA.

The CDR3 nucleotides read TGCAGTGCTAGAGGGCCCCCCCGGGCGTCCTACGAGCAGTACTTC. Its translation is CSARGPPRASYEQYF. The rearrangement uses TRBV20-1 and TRBJ2-7; D remains unclear. The germline V and J ends were trimmed by 1 base and 1 base, with 14 bases remaining between them. The CDR3 covers 15 residues. From germline, CDR1 is DFQATT and CDR2 SNEGSKA (reference sequence).

The V and J genes are TRBV11-1 and TRBJ2-2, with 7 bases fitting TRBD2. Germline V gene data show CDR1 as SGHAT and CDR2 as FQDESV (reference sequence). The CDR3 has 16 residues. J was trimmed by 5 bases and V by 7 bases; bases with no gene match: 13. The CDR3 sequence is CASIQGGGRGTGELFF. The CDR3 DNA reads as TGTGCCAGCATCCAAGGAGGCGGGAGAGGTACCGGGGAGCTGTTTTTT. Based on the CDR3 plus reference TRBV11-1 and TRBJ2-2, the full variable domain is EAEVAQSPRYKITEKSQAVAFWCDPISGHATLYWYRQILGQGPELLVQFQDESVVDDSQLPKDRFSAERLKGVDSTLKIQPAELGDSAMYLCASIQGGGRGTGELFFGEGSRLTVL.

This clonotype was recorded a few times. The CDR3: CSASIQGSSGSYEQYF. CDR3 DNA sequence: TGCAGTGCTAGTATACAGGGGTCTAGCGGGAGCTACGAGCAGTACTTC. V is TRBV20-1 and J is TRBJ2-7; 10 nucleotides match TRBD2. The CDR3 has 16 amino acids. Unmatched junction bases numbered 11, after V lost 3 bases and J lost 3 bases. CDR1 and CDR2 from the germline V gene are DFQATT and SNEGSKA (reference sequence).

In its sample, this clonotype was seen many times. The genes are TRBV20-1 and TRBJ2-1; TRBD2 matches at 11 bases. The ends lost 5 bases at V and 4 bases at J; junction bases unmatched: 4. Per germline, CDR1 DFQATT and CDR2 SNEGSKA (reference sequence). The CDR3 runs to 14 residues. The CDR3 nucleotides read TGCAGTGCTTTGACTAGCGGGGAATACAATGAGCAGTTCTTC. This encodes CSALTSGEYNEQFF.